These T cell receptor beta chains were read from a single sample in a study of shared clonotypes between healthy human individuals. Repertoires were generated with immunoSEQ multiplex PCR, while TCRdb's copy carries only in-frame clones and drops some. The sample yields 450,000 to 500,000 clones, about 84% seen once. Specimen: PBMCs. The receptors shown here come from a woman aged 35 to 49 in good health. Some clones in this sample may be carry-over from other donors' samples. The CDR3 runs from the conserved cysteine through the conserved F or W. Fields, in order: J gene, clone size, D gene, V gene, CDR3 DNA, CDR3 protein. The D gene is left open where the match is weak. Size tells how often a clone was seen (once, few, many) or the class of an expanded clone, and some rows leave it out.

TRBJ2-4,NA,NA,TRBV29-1,TGCAGCGTTGAAGATCCTATCTCCGGGAAGGCCACCTTC,CSVEDPISGKATF
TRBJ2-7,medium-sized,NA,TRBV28,TGTGCCAGCAGTTTGTCGCGTTACGAGCAGTACTTC,CASSLSRYEQYF
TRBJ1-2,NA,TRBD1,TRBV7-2,TGTGCCAGCAGCTTCGACAGGGGTGTTAGTGGAGGCTACACCTTC,CASSFDRGVSGGYTF
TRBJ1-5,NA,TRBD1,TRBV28,TGTGCCAGCAGTTCCCTCCAGGGGGGAAGCAATCAGCCCCAGCATTTT,CASSSLQGGSNQPQHF
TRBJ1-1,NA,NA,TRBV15,TGTGCCACCAGCAGAGACAGATTGGAAGCTTTCTTT,CATSRDRLEAFF
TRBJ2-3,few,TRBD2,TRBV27,TGTGCCAGCAGTCCCCCCGGGACTAGCGGGAGCACAGATACGCAGTATTTT,CASSPPGTSGSTDTQYF
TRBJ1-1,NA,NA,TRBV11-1,TGTGCCAGTAGCCACAGGGAGATAACTGAAGCTTTCTTT,CASSHREITEAFF
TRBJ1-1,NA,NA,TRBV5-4,TGTGCCAGCAGCTTGGGGGCAGGGGTAGTTCTTATGAACACTGAAGCTTTCTTT,CASSLGAGVVLMNTEAFF
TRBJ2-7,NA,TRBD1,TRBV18,TGTGCCAGCTCCCCGAGGACAGGGAGTACCTACGAGCAGTACTTC,CASSPRTGSTYEQYF
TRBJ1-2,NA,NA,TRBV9,TGTGCCAGCAGGCCTGCGAGTGGCTACACCTTC,CASRPASGYTF
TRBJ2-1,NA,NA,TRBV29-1,TGCAGCGTTATGCGGGTTTCTGGCAATGAGCAGTTCTTC,CSVMRVSGNEQFF
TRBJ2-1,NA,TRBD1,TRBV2,TGTGCCAGCAGACCGACAGGGGGTCTCGACAATGAGCAGTTCTTC,CASRPTGGLDNEQFF
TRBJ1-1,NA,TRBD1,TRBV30,TGTGCCTGGAGTGTACTTAGGGGGCGTTGGACTGAAGCTTTCTTT,CAWSVLRGRWTEAFF
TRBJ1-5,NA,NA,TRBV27,TGTGCCAGCAGTAGTACAGGGAGGCAGCCCCAGCATTTT,CASSSTGRQPQHF
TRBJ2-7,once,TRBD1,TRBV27,TGTGCCAGCAGTTTTTGGGACAGGGTCTCCTACGAGCAGTACTTC,CASSFWDRVSYEQYF
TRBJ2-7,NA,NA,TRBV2,TGTGCCAGCAGCCCCGGGCCTGGCTACGAGCAGTACTTC,CASSPGPGYEQYF
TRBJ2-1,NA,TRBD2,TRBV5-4,TGTGCCAGCAGCCCGCTTACCGGGACTACGGTCCGGGACAATGAGCAGTTCTTC,CASSPLTGTTVRDNEQFF
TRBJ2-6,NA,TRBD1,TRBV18,TGTGCCAGCTCACCGCAGACAGGGTTACCTGGGGCCAACGTCCTGACTTTC,CASSPQTGLPGANVLTF
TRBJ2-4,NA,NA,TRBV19,TGTGCCAGTAGTATAGAAGGACCGAGGGACATTCAGTACTTC,CASSIEGPRDIQYF
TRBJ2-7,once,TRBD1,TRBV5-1,TGCGCCAGCCGCCCCCAGGGGGCCACCTACGAGCAGTACTTC,CASRPQGATYEQYF
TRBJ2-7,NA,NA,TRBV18,TGTGCCAGCTCACCAGACGAGGGGCCCTACGAGCAGTACTTC,CASSPDEGPYEQYF
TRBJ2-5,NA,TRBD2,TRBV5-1,TGCGCCAGCAGGGGAGAGGGAGGGATACAAGAGACCCAGTACTTC,CASRGEGGIQETQYF
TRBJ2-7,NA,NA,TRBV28,TGTGCCAGCAGTTTTTCAGTCTACCGCTACGAGCAGTACTTC,CASSFSVYRYEQYF
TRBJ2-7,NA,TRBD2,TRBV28,TGTGCCAGCAGTTTGGGACTAGCGGTAGCCTACGAGCAGTACTTC,CASSLGLAVAYEQYF
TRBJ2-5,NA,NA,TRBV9,TGTGCCAGCAGCCAAGAACCGTGGCAAGAGACCCAGTACTTC,CASSQEPWQETQYF
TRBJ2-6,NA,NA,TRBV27,TGTGCCAGCTCCCCAGGGAACAGGGGACTTGGGGCCAACGTCCTGACTTTC,CASSPGNRGLGANVLTF
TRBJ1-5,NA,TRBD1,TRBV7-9,TGTGCCAGCAGCTTAGCTTTGGTTGGACAGGGGGGACAGCCCCAGCATTTT,CASSLALVGQGGQPQHF
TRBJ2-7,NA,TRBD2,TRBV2,TGTGCCACCCTATCTAGCGGGAGTGTAGGCGAGCAGTACTTC,CATLSSGSVGEQYF
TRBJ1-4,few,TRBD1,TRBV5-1,TGCGCCAGCAGCTTGTACCCGGGACAGAGAAATGAAAAACTGTTTTTT,CASSLYPGQRNEKLFF
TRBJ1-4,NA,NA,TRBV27,TGTGCCAGCAGTTTGAACTACGCAACTAATGAAAAACTGTTTTTT,CASSLNYATNEKLFF
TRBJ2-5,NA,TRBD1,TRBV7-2,TGTGCCAGCAGCACTCGGACAGGCGCGGAGACCCAGTACTTC,CASSTRTGAETQYF
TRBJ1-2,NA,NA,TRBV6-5,TGTGCCAGCAAGAGATACAACTATGGCTACACCTTC,CASKRYNYGYTF
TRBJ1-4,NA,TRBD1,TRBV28,TGTGCCAGCAGCAGCACGGGACAGGGGGATGAAAAACTGTTTTTT,CASSSTGQGDEKLFF
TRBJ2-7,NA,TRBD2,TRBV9,TGTGCCAGCAGCGTATTTGGGACTAGCGGGACCTCCGAGCAGTACTTC,CASSVFGTSGTSEQYF
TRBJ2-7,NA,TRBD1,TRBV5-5,TGTGCCAGCAGCTATAGGACAGGGGGCTACGAGCAGTACTTC,CASSYRTGGYEQYF
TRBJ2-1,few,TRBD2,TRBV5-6,TGTGCCAGCAGCTTGGGGCTAGCGGGAGTGAATGAGCAGTTCTTC,CASSLGLAGVNEQFF
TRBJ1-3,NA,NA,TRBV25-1,TGTGCCAGCAGTCCTCAGGCCGACTCTGGAAACACCATATATTTT,CASSPQADSGNTIYF
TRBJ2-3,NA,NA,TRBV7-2,TGTGCCAGCAGCCCCGCAGATACGCAGTATTTT,CASSPADTQYF
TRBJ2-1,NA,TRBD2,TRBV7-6,TGTGCCAGCAGCTACTCGACTAGCGGGAGCTTCTCCTACAATGAGCAGTTCTTC,CASSYSTSGSFSYNEQFF
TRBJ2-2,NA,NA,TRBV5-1,TGCGCCAGCAGCTTTTTCAGGGGCCGCGGGGAGCTGTTTTTT,CASSFFRGRGELFF
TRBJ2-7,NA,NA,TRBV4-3,TGCGCCAGCAGCCAAGATCGGCAGGGGGGTTTTTACGAGCAGTACTTC,CASSQDRQGGFYEQYF
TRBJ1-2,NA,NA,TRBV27,TGTGCCAGCAGTTTTGCAGGGTCTAACTATGGCTACACCTTC,CASSFAGSNYGYTF
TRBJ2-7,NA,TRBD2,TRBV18,TGTGCCAGCTCACCACCGGGAGGGGTCGAGCAGTACTTC,CASSPPGGVEQYF
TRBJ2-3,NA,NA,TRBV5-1,TGCGCCAGCTCAGATGGACTTATCGATACGCAGTATTTT,CASSDGLIDTQYF
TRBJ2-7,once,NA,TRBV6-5,TGTGCCAGCAGTTTTAACAGCGGCTACGAGCAGTACTTC,CASSFNSGYEQYF
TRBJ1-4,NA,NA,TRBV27,TGTGCCAGCAGTTCTGGGCTCCAGGCGGCTACTGAAAAACTGTTTTTT,CASSSGLQAATEKLFF
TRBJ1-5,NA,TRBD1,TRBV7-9,TGTGCCAGCAGCTTAGCGACAGGGGGCGGGAATCAGCCCCAGCATTTT,CASSLATGGGNQPQHF
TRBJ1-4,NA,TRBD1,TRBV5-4,TGTGCCAGCAGCTATTCGACAGGGGCGGGGGAAAAACTGTTTTTT,CASSYSTGAGEKLFF
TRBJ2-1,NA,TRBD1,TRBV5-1,TGCGCCAGCAGCTTGACGGTGGGGACAGCCGTAGCTGAGCAGTTCTTC,CASSLTVGTAVAEQFF
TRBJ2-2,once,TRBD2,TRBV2,TGTGCCAGCAGCCTCGGGAGGGGGAAGACCGGGGAGCTGTTTTTT,CASSLGRGKTGELFF
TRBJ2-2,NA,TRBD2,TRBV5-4,TGTGCCAGCAGTTCCGGGACTAGCCCCACCGGGGAGCTGTTTTTT,CASSSGTSPTGELFF
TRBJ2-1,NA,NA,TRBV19,TGTGCCAGTAGTATAGATCGAGACAAGGACAATGAGCAGTTCTTC,CASSIDRDKDNEQFF
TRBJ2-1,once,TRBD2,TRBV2,TGTGCCAGCAGCGCACTAGCGGGAGAGGGAAATGAGCAGTTCTTC,CASSALAGEGNEQFF
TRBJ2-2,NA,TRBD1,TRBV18,TGTGCCAGCTCGCCACAGGGGGCGGGCACCGGGGAGCTGTTTTTT,CASSPQGAGTGELFF
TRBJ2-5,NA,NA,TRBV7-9,TGTGCCAGCAGCTTAAATCTCGAGACCCAGTACTTC,CASSLNLETQYF